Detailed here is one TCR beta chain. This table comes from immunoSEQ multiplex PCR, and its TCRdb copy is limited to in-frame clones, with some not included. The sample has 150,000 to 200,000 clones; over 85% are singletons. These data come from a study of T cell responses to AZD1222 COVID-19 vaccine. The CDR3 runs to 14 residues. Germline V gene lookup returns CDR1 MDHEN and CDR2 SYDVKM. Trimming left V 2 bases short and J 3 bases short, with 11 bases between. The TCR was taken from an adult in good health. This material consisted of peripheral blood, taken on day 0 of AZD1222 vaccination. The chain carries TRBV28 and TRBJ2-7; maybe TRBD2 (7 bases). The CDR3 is CASSLGGGGYEQYF. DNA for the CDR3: TGTGCCAGCAGTTTAGGGGGAGGGGGCTACGAGCAGTACTTC.